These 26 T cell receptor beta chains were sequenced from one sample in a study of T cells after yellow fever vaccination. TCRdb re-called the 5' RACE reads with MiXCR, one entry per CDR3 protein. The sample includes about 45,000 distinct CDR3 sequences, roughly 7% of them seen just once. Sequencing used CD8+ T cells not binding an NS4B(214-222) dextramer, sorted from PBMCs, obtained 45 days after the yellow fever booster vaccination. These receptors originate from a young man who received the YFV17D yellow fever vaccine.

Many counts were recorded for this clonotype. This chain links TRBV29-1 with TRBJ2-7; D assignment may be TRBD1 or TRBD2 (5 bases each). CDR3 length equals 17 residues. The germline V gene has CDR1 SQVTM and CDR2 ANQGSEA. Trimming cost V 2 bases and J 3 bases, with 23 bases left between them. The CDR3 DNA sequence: TGCAGCGTTGAACTCCGAATAACTAGAGGTGGGGGCTACGAGCAGTACTTC. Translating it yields CSVELRITRGGGYEQYF.

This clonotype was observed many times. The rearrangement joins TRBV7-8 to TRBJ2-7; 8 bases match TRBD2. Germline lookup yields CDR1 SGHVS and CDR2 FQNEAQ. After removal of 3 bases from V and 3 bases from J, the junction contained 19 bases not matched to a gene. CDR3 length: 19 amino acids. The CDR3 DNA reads TGTGCCAGCAGCTTGCCAACCGGGACTAGTCTGATGGGTGACTACGAGCAGTACTTC. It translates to CASSLPTGTSLMGDYEQYF.

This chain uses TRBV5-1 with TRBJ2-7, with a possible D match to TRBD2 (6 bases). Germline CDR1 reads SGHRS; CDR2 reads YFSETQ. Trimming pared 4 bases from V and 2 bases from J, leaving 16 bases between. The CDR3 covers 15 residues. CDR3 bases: TGCGCCAGCAGCCCCGTACCGGGGGAAACCTACGAGCAGTACTTC. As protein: CASSPVPGETYEQYF.

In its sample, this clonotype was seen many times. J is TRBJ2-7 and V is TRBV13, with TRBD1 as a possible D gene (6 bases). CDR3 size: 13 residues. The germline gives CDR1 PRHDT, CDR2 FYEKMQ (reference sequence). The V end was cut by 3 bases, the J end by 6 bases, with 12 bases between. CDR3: CASSLGVGAEQYF. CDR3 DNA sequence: TGTGCCAGCAGCTTGGGTGTGGGGGCCGAGCAGTACTTC.

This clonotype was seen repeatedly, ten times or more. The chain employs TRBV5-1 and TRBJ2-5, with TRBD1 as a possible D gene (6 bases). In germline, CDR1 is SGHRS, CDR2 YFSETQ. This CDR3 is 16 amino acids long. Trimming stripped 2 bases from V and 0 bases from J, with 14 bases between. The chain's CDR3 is CASSFRGPPYQETQYF. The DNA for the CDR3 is TGCGCCAGCAGCTTCAGGGGTCCCCCTTACCAAGAGACCCAGTACTTC.

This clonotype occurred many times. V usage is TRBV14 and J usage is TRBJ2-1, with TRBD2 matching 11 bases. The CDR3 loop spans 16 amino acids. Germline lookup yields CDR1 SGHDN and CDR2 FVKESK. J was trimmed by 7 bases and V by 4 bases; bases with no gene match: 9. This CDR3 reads CASSPQLAGVFNEQFF. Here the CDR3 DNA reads TGTGCCAGCAGCCCCCAACTAGCGGGAGTTTTTAATGAGCAGTTCTTC.

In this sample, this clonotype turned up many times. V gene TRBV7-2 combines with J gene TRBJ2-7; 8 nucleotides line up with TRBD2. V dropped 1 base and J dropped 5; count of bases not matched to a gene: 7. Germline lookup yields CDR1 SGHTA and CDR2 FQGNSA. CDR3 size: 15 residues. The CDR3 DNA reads TGTGCCAGCAGCTTAGAACCGGGACTAGTGGACGAGCAGTACTTC. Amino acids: CASSLEPGLVDEQYF.

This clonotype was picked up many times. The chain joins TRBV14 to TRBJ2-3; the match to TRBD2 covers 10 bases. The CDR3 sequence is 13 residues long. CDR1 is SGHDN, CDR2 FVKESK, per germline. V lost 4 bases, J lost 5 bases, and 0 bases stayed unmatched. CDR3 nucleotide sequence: TGTGCCAGCAGCCTAGCGGGAGGAGATACGCAGTATTTT. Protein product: CASSLAGGDTQYF. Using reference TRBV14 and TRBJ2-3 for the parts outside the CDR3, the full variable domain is EAGVTQFPSHSVIEKGQTVTLRCDPISGHDNLYWYRRVMGKEIKFLLHFVKESKQDESGMPNNRFLAERTGGTYSTLKVQPAELEDSGVYFCASSLAGGDTQYFGPGTRLTVL.

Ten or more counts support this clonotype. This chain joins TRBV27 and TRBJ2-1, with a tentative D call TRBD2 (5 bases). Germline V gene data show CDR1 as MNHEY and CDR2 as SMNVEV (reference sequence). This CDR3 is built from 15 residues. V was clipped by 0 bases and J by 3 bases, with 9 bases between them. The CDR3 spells CASSLSVDYYNEQFF. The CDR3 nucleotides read TGTGCCAGCAGTTTATCGGTAGACTACTACAATGAGCAGTTCTTC.

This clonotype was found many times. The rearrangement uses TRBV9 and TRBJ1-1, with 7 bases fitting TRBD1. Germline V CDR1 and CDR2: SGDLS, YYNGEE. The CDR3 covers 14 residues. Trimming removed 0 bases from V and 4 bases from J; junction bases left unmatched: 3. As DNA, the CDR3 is TGTGCCAGCAGCGTAGAGGGGGCGGGCACTGAAGCTTTCTTT. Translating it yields CASSVEGAGTEAFF. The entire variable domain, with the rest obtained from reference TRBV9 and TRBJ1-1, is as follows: DSGVTQTPKHLITATGQRVTLRCSPRSGDLSVYWYQQSLDQGLQFLIQYYNGEERAKGNILERFSAQQFPDLHSELNLSSLELGDSALYFCASSVEGAGTEAFFGQGTRLTVV.

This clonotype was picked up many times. CDR3 loop: CASSLMTSGRWDAYEQYF. For the CDR3, the DNA is TGTGCCAGCAGCTTGATGACTAGCGGGAGATGGGACGCCTACGAGCAGTACTTC. The genes are TRBV5-5 and TRBJ2-7, with TRBD2 identical over 12 bases. There are 18 residues in the CDR3. Losses at the gene ends were 1 base for V and 2 bases for J; bases not matched to a gene: 10. From germline, CDR1 is SGHKS and CDR2 YYEKEE (reference sequence). The entire variable domain, with the rest obtained from reference TRBV5-5 and TRBJ2-7, is as follows: DAGVTQSPTHLIKTRGQQVTLRCSPISGHKSVSWYQQVLGQGPQFIFQYYEKEERGRGNFPDRFSARQFPNYSSELNVNALLLGDSALYLCASSLMTSGRWDAYEQYFGPGTRLTVT.

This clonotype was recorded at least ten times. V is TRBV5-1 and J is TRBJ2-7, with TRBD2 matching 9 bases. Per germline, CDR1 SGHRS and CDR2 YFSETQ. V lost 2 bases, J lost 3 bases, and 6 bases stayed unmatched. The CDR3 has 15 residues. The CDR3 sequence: CASSFSSGINYEQYF. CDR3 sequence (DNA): TGCGCCAGCAGCTTCTCTAGCGGGATTAACTACGAGCAGTACTTC.

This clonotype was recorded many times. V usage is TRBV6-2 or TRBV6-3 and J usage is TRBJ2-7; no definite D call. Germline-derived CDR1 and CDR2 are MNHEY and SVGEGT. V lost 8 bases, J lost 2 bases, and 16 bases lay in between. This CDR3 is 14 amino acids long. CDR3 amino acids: CASVQAKTAYEQYF. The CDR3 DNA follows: TGTGCCAGCGTCCAGGCAAAAACTGCCTACGAGCAGTACTTC.

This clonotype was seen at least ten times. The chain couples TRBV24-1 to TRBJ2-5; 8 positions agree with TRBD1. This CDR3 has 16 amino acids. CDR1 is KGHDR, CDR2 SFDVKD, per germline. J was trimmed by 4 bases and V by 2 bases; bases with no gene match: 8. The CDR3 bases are TGTGCCACCAGTGATTATGGACAGGGTTTTGGAGAGACCCAGTACTTC. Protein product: CATSDYGQGFGETQYF.

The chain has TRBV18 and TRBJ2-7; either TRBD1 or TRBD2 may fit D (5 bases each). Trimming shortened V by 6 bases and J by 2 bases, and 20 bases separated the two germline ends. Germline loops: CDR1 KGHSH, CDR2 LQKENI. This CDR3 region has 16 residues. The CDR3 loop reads CASSSSRGEGTYEQYF. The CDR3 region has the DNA TGTGCCAGCTCTTCTTCTAGGGGAGAGGGGACCTACGAGCAGTACTTC.

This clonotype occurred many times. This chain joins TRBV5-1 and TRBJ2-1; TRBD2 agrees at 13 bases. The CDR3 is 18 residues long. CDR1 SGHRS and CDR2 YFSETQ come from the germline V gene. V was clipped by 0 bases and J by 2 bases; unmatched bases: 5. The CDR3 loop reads CASSLGGLAGAAYNEQFF. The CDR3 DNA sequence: TGCGCCAGCAGCTTGGGTGGACTAGCGGGAGCAGCCTACAATGAGCAGTTCTTC.

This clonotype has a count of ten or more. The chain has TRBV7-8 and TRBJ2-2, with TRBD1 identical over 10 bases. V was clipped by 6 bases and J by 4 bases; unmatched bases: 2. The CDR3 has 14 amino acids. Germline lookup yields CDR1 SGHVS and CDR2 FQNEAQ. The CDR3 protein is CASSRTGGTGELFF. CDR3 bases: TGTGCCAGCAGTCGGACAGGGGGCACCGGGGAGCTGTTTTTT.

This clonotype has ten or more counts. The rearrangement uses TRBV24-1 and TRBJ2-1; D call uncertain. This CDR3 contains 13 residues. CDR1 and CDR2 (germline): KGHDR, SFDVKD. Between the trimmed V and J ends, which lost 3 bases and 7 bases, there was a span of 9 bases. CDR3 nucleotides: TGTGCCACCAGTGATCAGGACCCTAATGAGCAGTTCTTC. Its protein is CATSDQDPNEQFF.

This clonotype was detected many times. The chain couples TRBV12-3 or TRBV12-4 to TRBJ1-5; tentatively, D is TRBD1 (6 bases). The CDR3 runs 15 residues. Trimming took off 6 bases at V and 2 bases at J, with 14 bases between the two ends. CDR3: CASSPGGLGNQPQHF. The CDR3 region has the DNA TGTGCCAGCAGCCCGGGGGGCCTTGGCAATCAGCCCCAGCATTTT.

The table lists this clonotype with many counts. The CDR3 here is CASSGRSSYEQYF. DNA for the CDR3: TGTGCCAGCAGCGGGCGGAGCTCCTACGAGCAGTACTTC. The chain recombines TRBV13 with TRBJ2-7, with unresolved D. There are 13 residues in the CDR3. Per the germline V gene, CDR1 is PRHDT and CDR2 is FYEKMQ (reference sequence). V lost 5 bases to trimming and J lost 0 bases, with 8 bases between them. Full variable domain (rest looked up from reference TRBV13 and TRBJ2-7): AAGVIQSPRHLIKEKRETATLKCYPIPRHDTVYWYQQGPGQDPQFLISFYEKMQSDKGSIPDRFSAQQFSDYHSELNMSSLELGDSALYFCASSGRSSYEQYFGPGTRLTVT.

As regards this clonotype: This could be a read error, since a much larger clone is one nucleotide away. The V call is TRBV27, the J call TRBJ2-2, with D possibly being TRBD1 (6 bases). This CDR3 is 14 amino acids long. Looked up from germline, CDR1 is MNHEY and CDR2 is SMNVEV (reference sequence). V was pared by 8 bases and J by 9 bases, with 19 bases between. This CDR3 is CASAIGTYSWELFF. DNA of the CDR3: TGTGCCAGCGCGATCGGGACATATTCCTGGGAGCTGTTTTTT.

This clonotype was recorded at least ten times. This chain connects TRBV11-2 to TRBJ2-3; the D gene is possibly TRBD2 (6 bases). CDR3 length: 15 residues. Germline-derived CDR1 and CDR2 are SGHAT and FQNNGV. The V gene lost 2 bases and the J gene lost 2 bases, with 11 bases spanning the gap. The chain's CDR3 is CASSLIAAPTDTQYF. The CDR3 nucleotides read TGTGCCAGCAGCTTAATAGCGGCGCCCACAGATACGCAGTATTTT.

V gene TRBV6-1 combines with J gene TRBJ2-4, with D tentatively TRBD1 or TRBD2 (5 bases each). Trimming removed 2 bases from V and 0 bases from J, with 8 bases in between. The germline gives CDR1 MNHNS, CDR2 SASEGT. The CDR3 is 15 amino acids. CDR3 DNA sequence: TGTGCCAGCAGTGAAACAGGACTAGCCAAAAACATTCAGTACTTC. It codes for CASSETGLAKNIQYF.

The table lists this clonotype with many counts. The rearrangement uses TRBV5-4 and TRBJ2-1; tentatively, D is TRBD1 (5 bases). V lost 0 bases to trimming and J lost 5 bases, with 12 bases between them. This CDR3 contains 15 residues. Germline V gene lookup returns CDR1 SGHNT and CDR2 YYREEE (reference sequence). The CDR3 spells CASSLGAGPNNEQFF. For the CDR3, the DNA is TGTGCCAGCAGCTTGGGGGCAGGGCCAAACAATGAGCAGTTCTTC.

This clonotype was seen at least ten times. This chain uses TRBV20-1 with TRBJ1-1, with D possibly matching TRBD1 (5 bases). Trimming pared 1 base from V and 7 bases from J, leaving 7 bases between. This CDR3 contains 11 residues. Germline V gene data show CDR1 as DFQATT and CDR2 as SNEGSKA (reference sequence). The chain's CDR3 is CSARVGGEAFF. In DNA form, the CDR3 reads TGCAGTGCTAGAGTTGGGGGTGAAGCTTTCTTT.

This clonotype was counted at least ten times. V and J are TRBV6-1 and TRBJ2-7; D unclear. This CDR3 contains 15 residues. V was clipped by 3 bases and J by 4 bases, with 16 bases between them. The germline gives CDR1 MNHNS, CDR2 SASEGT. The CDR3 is CASSDPRTRGYEQYF. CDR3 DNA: TGTGCCAGCAGTGACCCCCGTACCCGCGGATACGAGCAGTACTTC.